Below, 10 T cell receptor beta chains from the same sample are listed, as sequenced in a study of blood T cells in healthy people across ages. The second PCR ran roughly 7 to 11 cycles with a sample-barcoded 5' primer and J-beta primers. TCRdb used MiXCR to reprocess the 5' RACE reads, holding one entry per CDR3 protein. The table records over 1,500,000 distinct CDR3 sequences, about two fifths of them present only once. The sequenced sample was blood. All receptors derive from a human donor in good health.

V is TRBV7-8 and J is TRBJ2-5, with no clear D. Trimming took off 1 base at V and 5 bases at J, with 8 bases between the two ends. Germline CDR1 SGHVS, CDR2 FQNEAQ. The CDR3 extends over 13 amino acids. CDR3 sequence: CASSLVNRETQYF. The CDR3 coding sequence is TGTGCCAGCAGCTTAGTGAACCGGGAGACCCAGTACTTC.

The chain employs TRBV29-1 and TRBJ2-3, with D perhaps assigned TRBD1 or TRBD2 (6 bases each). The CDR3 is made up of 14 amino acids. Trimming took 5 bases from V and 4 from J, leaving 16 bases between them. Germline V gene sequence: CDR1 SQVTM, CDR2 ANQGSEA. DNA of the CDR3: TGCAGCGTTCCAAGAGGGGGGTATTCAGATACGCAGTATTTT. Translating it yields CSVPRGGYSDTQYF.

The J gene is TRBJ1-2, the V gene TRBV2; weak D call: TRBD1 (6 bases). There are 14 residues in the CDR3. In germline, CDR1 is SNHLY, CDR2 FYNNEI. V was trimmed by 6 bases and J by 4 bases, leaving 15 bases between them. For the CDR3, the DNA is TGTGCCAGCAGCCCGGACAGCCTGGCCTATGGCTACACCTTC. As protein: CASSPDSLAYGYTF.

The chain is built from TRBV4-2 and TRBJ1-4; D gene unclear. V lost 4 bases and J 0 bases, leaving 12 bases between the germline ends. Looked up from germline, CDR1 is LGHNA and CDR2 is YNFKEQ. This CDR3 comprises 16 residues. The CDR3 DNA is TGTGCCAGCAGCCTACAAACCGCGGCAACTAATGAAAAACTGTTTTTT. Translation gives CASSLQTAATNEKLFF.

This clonotype was seen once. A much larger clone sits a single nucleotide away, making a read error possible. The chain joins TRBV7-3 to TRBJ2-6; D possibly corresponds to TRBD1 (6 bases). Trimming pared 7 bases from V and 0 bases from J, leaving 16 bases between. The germline V gene encodes CDR1 SGHTA and CDR2 FQGTGA. CDR3 length: 17 residues. The CDR3 is CASNFTGMGSGANVLTF. CDR3 sequence (DNA): TGTGCCAGCAACTTCACAGGGATGGGCTCTGGGGCCAACGTCCTGACTTTC.

The chain's CDR3 is CSATLRGGQSGTEAFF. The CDR3 coding sequence is TGCAGTGCTACACTCCGGGGGGGGCAGTCAGGCACTGAAGCTTTCTTT. The V call is TRBV20-1, the J call TRBJ1-1, with D possibly being TRBD1 (6 bases). Germline V CDR1 and CDR2: DFQATT, SNEGSKA (reference sequence). This CDR3 is built from 16 residues. Trimming left V 4 bases short and J 4 bases short, with 22 bases between.

The chain combines TRBV3-1 with TRBJ1-2; no reliable D call. The germline V gene has CDR1 LGHDT and CDR2 YNNKEL (reference sequence). V was pared by 3 bases and J by 8 bases, with 16 bases between. This CDR3 contains 14 residues. The CDR3 reads CASSHGYPWVGYTF. The DNA of the CDR3 is TGTGCCAGCAGCCACGGATACCCTTGGGTCGGCTACACCTTC.

The chain carries TRBV12-5 and TRBJ2-1, with D perhaps matching TRBD1 or TRBD2 (5 bases each). Germline values: CDR1 LGHNT, CDR2 FRNRAP. This CDR3 has 12 residues. The ends were cut back, 5 bases at V and 10 bases at J, with 12 bases in the middle. The CDR3 reads CASGPGSREQFF. For the CDR3, the DNA is TGTGCTAGTGGTCCAGGGAGCCGGGAGCAGTTCTTC.

This clonotype was counted a few times. The chain combines TRBV7-2 with TRBJ2-7; D might be TRBD1 (6 bases). CDR3 length: 13 amino acids. The germline V gene encodes CDR1 SGHTA and CDR2 FQGNSA. V was pared by 3 bases and J by 6 bases, with 12 bases between. The DNA of the CDR3 is TGTGCCAGCAGCTTGACGGTGGGGGCCGAGCAGTACTTC. Amino acid sequence: CASSLTVGAEQYF.

This clonotype has a handful of counts. V gene TRBV6-2 or TRBV6-3 combines with J gene TRBJ1-5; possibly TRBD1 for D (5 bases). The germline CDR1 and CDR2 sequences are MNHEY and SVGEGT. This CDR3 is 14 amino acids long. Trimming cost V 7 bases and J 6 bases, with 16 bases left between them. The CDR3 DNA reads as TGTGCCAGCACTGAGGGCAGGGAGGTTCAGCCCCAGCATTTT. This encodes CASTEGREVQPQHF.